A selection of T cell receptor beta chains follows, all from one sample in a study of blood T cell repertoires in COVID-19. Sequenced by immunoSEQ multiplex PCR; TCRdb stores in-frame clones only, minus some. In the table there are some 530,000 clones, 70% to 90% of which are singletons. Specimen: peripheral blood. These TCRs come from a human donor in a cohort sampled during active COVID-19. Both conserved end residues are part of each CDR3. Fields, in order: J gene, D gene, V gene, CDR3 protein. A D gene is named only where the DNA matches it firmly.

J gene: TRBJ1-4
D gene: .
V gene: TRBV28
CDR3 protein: CASSQQQFATNEKLFF

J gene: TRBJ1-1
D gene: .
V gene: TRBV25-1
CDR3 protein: CASGSIAEAFF

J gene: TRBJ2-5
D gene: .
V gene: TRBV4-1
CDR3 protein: CASSQRESETQYF

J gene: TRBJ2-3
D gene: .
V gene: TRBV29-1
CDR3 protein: CSVNRGITDTQYF

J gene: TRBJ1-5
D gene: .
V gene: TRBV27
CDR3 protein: CASSLSWGLANQPQHF

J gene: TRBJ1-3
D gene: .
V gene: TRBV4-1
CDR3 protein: CASSRAGSYSGNTIYF

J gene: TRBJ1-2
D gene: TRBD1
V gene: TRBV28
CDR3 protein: CASNQGALYYGYTF

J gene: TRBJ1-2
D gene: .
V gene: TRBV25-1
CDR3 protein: CASSESRGPYGYTF

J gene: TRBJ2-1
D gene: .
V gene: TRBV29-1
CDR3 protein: CSVEDLAGKYNEQFF

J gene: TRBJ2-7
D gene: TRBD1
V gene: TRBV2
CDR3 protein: CASSAGDRSLVEQYF

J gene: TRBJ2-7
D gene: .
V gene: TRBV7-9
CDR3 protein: CASSPWTPSSYEQYF

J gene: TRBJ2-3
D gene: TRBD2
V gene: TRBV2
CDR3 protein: CASSREETDTQYF

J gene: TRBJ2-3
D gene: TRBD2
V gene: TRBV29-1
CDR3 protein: CSAVPGLAERDYTDTQYF

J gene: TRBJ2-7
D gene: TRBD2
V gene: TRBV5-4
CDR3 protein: CASSFWGAGYEQYF

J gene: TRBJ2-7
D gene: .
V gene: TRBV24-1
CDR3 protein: CATSDVTGNTYEQYF

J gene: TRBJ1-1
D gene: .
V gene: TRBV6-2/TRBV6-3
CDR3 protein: CASSYASTGRTEAFF

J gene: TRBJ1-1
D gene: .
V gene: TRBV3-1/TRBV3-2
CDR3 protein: CASSPGRIPNTEAFF